This TCR beta chain was found in a study of radiation and T cells in renal cell carcinoma. Using immunoSEQ multiplex PCR, the repertoire was profiled, and TCRdb retains in-frame clones only, with some absent. This sample has over 60,000 clones, with around 78% found just once. Stated time point: blood 4 weeks post-SBRT, at nephrectomy. The treatment denotes: 15 Gy SBRT to primary tumor, nephrectomy 4 weeks later. From germline, CDR1 is LNHDA and CDR2 SQIVND (reference sequence). The CDR3 is 13 amino acids. Trimming took off 3 bases at V and 0 bases at J, with 6 bases between the two ends. The sample here was blood, taken from a patient whose treatment included radiotherapy and nephrectomy. The sequence derives from a woman in her fifties or sixties with renal cell carcinoma. V usage is TRBV19 and J usage is TRBJ2-7; D is undetermined. CDR3 loop: CASSIADSYEQYF. In DNA form, the CDR3 reads TGTGCCAGTAGTATCGCCGACTCCTACGAGCAGTACTTC.